This TCR beta chain emerged from a study of blood T cell repertoires in COVID-19. Only in-frame clones appear in the TCRdb table, and some are missing; sequencing was by immunoSEQ multiplex PCR. The sample carries roughly 400,000 clones, around nine tenths recorded once. Living in about two dozen US areas, the participants were between roughly 18 and 89 years of age. There are 17 residues in the CDR3. The ends lost 4 bases at V and 7 bases at J; junction bases unmatched: 15. Germline loops: CDR1 MGHRA, CDR2 YSYEKL. The TCR sequence derives from a woman aged 25 to 39 who had recovered from COVID-19. The chain carries TRBV4-1 and TRBJ1-4, with 7 bases aligning to TRBD1. Sequenced input: PBMCs or T cells enriched from blood (not recorded which). The CDR3 nucleotides are TGCGCCAGCAGCCCGAAAGTGACAGGGAGCCTGGGTGAAAAACTGTTTTTT. It yields the protein CASSPKVTGSLGEKLFF.